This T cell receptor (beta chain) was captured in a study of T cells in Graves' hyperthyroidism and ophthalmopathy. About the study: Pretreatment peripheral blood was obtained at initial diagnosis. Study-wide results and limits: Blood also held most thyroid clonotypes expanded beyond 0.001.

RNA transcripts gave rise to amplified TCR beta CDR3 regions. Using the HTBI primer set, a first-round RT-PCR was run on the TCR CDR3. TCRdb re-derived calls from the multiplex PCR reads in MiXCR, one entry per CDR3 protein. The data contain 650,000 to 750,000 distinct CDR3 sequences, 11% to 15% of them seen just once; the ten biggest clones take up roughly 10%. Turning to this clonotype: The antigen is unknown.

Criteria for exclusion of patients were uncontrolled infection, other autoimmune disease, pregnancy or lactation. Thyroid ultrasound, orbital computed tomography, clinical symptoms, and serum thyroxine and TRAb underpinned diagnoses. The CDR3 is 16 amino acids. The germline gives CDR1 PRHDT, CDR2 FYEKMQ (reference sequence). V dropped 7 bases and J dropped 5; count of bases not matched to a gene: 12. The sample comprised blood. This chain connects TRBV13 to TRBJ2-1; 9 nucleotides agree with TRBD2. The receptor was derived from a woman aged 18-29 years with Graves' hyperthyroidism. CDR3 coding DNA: TGTGCCAGCATCGAGTTCTCGGTAGCGGGGGACAATGAGCAGTTCTTC. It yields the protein CASIEFSVAGDNEQFF.